The sample holds a few counts of the clone carrying this T cell receptor (beta chain). Its antigen is unknown. The record originates from a study of beta chain features in type 1 diabetes. Points from the study as a whole: It was among patients, rather than healthy donors, that naive, central memory and Treg TCRB repertoires appeared more similar.

CDR1 is MNHEY, CDR2 SVGAGI, per germline. This CDR3 region has 13 residues. Deletions cut 8 bases from V and 1 base from J, with 12 bases between. Sequencing targeted expressed TCRB transcripts, as all isolated RNA had been reverse transcribed. TCRdb's copy holds only in-frame clones and misses some; the assay was immunoSEQ multiplex PCR. The table has 150,000 to 180,000 clones, around 10% seen once. The gene calls are TRBV6-5 and TRBJ2-7; D is unresolved. This clonotype was obtained from a man aged 18-30 years in good health. Material for sequencing was central memory CD4+ T cells from blood. The CDR3 here is CASQTHRSYEQYF. In DNA, the CDR3 is TGTGCCAGCCAAACCCATCGGTCCTACGAGCAGTACTTC.